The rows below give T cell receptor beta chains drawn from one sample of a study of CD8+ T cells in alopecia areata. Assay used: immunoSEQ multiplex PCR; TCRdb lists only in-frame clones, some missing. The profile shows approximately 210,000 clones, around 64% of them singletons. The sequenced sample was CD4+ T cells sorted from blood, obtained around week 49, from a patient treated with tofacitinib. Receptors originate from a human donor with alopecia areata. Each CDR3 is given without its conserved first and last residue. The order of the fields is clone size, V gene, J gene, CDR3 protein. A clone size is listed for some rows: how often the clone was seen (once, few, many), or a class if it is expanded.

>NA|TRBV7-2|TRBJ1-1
ASSDFGGRAEAF
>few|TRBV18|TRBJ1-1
ASSQSGGNTEAF
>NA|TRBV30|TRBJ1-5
AWSINRDSQPQH
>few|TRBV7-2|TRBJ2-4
ASSLQADGRNIQY
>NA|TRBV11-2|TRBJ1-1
ASSLGVNTEAF
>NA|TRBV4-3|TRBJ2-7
ASSQGRGSYEQY
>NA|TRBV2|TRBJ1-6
ASTTGGNYNSPLH
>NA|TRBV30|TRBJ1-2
ARRAGIGYT
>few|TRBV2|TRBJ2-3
ASAGGQADTQY
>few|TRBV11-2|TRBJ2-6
ASSQELANVLT